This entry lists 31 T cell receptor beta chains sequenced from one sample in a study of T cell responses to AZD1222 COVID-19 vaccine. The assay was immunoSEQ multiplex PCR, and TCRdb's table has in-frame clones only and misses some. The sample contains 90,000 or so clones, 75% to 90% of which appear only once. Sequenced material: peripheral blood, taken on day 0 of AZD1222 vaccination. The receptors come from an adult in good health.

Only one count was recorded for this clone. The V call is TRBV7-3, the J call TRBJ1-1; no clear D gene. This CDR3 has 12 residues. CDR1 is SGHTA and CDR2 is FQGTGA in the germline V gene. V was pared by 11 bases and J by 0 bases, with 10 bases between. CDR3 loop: CAVGGMNTEAFF. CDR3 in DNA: TGTGCCGTTGGAGGGATGAACACTGAAGCTTTCTTT. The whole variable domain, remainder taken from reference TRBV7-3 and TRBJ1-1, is GAGVSQTPSNKVTEKGKYVELRCDPISGHTALYWYRQSLGQGPEFLIYFQGTGAADDSGLPNDRFFAVRPEGSVSTLKIQRTERGDSAVYLCAVGGMNTEAFFGQGTRLTVV.

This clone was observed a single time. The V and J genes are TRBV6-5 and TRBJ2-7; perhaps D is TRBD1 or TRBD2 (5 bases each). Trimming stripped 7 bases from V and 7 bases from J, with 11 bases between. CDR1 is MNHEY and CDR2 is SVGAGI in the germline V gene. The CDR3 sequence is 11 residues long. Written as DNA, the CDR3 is TGTGCCAGCACGGGGCCTTTTGAGCAGTACTTC. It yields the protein CASTGPFEQYF.

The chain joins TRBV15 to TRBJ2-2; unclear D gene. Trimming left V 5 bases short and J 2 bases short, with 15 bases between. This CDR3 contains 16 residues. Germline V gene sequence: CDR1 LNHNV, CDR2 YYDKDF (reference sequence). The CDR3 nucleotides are TGTGCCACCAGCCCCATAAGCCTCCAAAACACCGGGGAGCTGTTTTTT. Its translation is CATSPISLQNTGELFF.

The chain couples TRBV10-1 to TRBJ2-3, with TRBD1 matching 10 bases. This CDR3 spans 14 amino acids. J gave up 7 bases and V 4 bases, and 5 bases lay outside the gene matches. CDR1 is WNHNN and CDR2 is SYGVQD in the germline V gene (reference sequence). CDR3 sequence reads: CASSGPGQGHTQYF. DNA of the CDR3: TGCGCCAGCAGTGGACCGGGACAGGGGCATACGCAGTATTTT.

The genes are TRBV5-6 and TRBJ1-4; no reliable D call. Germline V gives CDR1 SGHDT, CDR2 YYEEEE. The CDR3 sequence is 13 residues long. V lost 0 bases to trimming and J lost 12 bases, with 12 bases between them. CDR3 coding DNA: TGTGCCAGCAGCTTGGGACCTTTTTCGGAACTGTTTTTT. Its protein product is CASSLGPFSELFF.

CDR3 DNA: TGTGCCAGCAACGGGCTAGCGGGAGCCAATGAGCAGTTCTTC. Translating it yields CASNGLAGANEQFF. This chain joins TRBV6-6 and TRBJ2-1; the match to TRBD2 covers 10 bases. CDR3 length equals 14 residues. The germline V gene encodes CDR1 MNHNY and CDR2 SVGAGI (reference sequence). The junction had 6 bases not matched to a gene; V was cut back by 7 bases and J by 6 bases.

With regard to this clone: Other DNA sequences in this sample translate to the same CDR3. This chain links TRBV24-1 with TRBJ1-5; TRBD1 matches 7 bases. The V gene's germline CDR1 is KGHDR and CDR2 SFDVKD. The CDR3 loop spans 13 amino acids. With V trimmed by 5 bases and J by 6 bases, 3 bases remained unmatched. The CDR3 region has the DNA TGTGCCACCAGTGCAGGGGGAGGTCAGCCCCAGCATTTT. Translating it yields CATSAGGGQPQHF.

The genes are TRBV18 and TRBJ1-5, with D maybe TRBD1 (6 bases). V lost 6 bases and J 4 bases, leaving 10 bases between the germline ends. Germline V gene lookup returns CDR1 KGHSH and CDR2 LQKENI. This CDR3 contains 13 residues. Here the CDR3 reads CASSPDRNQPQHF. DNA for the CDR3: TGTGCCAGCTCGCCGGACAGAAATCAGCCCCAGCATTTT.

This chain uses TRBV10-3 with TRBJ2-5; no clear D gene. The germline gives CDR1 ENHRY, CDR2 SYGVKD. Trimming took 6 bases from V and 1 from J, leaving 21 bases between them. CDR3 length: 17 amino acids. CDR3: CAISPQDGKPGQETQYF. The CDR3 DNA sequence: TGTGCCATCAGCCCCCAGGACGGAAAACCCGGCCAAGAGACCCAGTACTTC.

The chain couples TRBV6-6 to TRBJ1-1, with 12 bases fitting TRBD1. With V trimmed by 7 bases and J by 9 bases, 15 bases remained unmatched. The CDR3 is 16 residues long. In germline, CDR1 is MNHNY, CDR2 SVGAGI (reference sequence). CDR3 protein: CASTEGTGGRRSKAFF. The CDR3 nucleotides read TGTGCCAGCACCGAAGGGACAGGGGGCAGGAGGAGCAAAGCTTTCTTT.

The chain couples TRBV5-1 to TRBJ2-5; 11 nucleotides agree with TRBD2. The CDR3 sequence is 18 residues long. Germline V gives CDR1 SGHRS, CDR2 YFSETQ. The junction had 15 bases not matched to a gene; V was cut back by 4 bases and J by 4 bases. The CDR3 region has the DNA TGCGCCAGCAGCCCAAGACTAGCGGGGTCGGTCCTTCGAGAGACCCAGTACTTC. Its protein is CASSPRLAGSVLRETQYF.

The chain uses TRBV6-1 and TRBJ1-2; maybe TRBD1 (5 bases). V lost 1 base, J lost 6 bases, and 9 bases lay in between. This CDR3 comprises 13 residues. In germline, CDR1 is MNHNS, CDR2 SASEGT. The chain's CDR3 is CASSEGGGDGYTF. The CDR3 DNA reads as TGTGCCAGCAGTGAAGGTGGAGGGGATGGCTACACCTTC.

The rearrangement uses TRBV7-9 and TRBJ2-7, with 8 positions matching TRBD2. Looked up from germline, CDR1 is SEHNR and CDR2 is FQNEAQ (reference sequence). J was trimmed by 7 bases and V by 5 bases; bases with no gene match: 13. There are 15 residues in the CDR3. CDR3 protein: CASSPRGSGDKEQYF. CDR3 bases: TGTGCCAGCAGCCCAAGGGGTAGCGGGGATAAGGAGCAGTACTTC.

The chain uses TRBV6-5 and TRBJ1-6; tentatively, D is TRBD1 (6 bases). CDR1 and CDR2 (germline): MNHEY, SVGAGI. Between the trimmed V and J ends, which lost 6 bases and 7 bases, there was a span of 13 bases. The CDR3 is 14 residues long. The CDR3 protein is CASRAGGVNSPLHF. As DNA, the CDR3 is TGTGCCAGCAGAGCGGGGGGCGTCAATTCACCCCTCCACTTT.

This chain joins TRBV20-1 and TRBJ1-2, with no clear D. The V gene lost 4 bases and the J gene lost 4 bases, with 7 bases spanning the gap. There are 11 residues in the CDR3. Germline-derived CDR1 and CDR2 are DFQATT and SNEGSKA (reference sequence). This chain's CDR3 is CSATTAYGYTF. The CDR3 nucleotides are TGCAGTGCTACCACCGCCTATGGCTACACCTTC.

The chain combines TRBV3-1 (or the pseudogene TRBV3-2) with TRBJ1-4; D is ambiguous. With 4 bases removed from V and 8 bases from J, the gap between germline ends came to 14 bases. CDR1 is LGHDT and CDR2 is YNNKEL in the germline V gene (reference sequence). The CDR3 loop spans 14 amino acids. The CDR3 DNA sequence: TGTGCCAGCAGCCTGAGCAGGACTGGCGAAAAACTGTTTTTT. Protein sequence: CASSLSRTGEKLFF.

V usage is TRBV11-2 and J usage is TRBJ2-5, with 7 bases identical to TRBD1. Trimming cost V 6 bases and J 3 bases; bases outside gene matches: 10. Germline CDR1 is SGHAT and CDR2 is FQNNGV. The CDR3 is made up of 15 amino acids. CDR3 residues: CASSRTGTEEETQYF. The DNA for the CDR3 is TGTGCCAGCAGTCGGACCGGGACAGAAGAAGAGACCCAGTACTTC. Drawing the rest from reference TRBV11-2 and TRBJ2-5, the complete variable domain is EAGVAQSPRYKIIEKRQSVAFWCNPISGHATLYWYQQILGQGPKLLIQFQNNGVVDDSQLPKDRFSAERLKGVDSTLKIQPAKLEDSAVYLCASSRTGTEEETQYFGPGTRLLVL.

CDR3 sequence: CASSPGQGLSEQYF. The CDR3, as DNA: TGCGCCAGCAGCCCCGGACAGGGTTTGAGCGAGCAGTACTTC. The chain employs TRBV5-1 and TRBJ2-7, with 8 bases lining up with TRBD1. The ends lost 4 bases at V and 6 bases at J; junction bases unmatched: 9. Germline CDR1 is SGHRS and CDR2 is YFSETQ. The CDR3 consists of 14 residues.

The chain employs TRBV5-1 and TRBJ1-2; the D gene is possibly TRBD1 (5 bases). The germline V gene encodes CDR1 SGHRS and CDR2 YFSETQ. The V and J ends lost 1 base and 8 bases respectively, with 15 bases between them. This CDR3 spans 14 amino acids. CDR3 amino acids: CASSLNSDTRGYTF. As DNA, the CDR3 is TGCGCCAGCAGCTTGAACTCGGACACAAGGGGCTACACCTTC.

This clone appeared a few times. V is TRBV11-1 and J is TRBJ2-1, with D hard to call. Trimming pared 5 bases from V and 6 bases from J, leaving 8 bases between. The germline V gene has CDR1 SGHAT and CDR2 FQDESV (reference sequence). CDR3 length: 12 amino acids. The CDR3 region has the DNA TGTGCCAGCAGCCCGAATAGCAATGAGCAGTTCTTC. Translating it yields CASSPNSNEQFF.

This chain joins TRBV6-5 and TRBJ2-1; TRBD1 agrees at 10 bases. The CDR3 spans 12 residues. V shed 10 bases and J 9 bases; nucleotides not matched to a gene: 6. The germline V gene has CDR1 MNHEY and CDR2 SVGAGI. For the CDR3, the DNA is TGTGCCACCGGGACAGGGGAAAGTGAGCAGTTCTTC. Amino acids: CATGTGESEQFF.

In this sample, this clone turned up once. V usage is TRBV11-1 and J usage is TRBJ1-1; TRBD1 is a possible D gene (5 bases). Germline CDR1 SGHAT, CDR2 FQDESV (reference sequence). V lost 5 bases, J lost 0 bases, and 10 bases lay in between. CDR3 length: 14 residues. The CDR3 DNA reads TGTGCCAGCAGCCCCGACAGCCTGAACACTGAAGCTTTCTTT. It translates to CASSPDSLNTEAFF.

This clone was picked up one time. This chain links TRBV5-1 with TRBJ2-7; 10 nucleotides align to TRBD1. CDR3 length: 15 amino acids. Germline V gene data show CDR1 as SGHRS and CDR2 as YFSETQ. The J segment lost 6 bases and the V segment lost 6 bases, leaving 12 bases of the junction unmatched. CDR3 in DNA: TGCGCCAGCAACCACCCAGGGACAGGGGTGATCGAGCAGTACTTC. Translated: CASNHPGTGVIEQYF. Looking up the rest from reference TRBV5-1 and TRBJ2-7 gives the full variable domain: KAGVTQTPRYLIKTRGQQVTLSCSPISGHRSVSWYQQTPGQGLQFLFEYFSETQRNKGNFPGRFSGRQFSNSRSEMNVSTLELGDSALYLCASNHPGTGVIEQYFGPGTRLTVT.

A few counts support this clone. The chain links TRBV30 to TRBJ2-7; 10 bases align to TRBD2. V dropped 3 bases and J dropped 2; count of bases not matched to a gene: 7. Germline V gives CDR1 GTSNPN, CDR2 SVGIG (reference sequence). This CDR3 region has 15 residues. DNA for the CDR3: TGTGCCTGGAGGATTAGCGGGAGGTACACCTACGAGCAGTACTTC. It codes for CAWRISGRYTYEQYF.

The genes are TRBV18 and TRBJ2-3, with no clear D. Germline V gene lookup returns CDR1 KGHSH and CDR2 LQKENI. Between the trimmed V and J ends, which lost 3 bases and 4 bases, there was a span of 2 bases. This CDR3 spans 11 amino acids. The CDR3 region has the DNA TGTGCCAGCTCACCTTCAGATACGCAGTATTTT. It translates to CASSPSDTQYF.

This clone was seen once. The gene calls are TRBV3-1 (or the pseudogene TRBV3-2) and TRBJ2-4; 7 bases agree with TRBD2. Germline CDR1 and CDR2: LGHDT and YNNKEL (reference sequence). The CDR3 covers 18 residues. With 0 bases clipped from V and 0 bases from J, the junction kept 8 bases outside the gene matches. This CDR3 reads CASSQDHLRGEAKNIQYF. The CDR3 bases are TGTGCCAGCAGCCAAGACCACCTCCGGGGGGAAGCCAAAAACATTCAGTACTTC.

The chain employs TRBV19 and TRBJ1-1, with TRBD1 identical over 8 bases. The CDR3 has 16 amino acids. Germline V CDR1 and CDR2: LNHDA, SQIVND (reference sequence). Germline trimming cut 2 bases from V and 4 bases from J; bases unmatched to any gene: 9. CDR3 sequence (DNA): TGTGCCAGTAGTATACTACCGATGACAGGGGCCACTGAAGCTTTCTTT. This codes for CASSILPMTGATEAFF.

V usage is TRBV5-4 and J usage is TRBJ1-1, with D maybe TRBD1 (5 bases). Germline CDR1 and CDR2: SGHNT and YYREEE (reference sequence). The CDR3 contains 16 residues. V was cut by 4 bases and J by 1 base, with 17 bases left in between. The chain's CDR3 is CASSPSSGRGNTEAFF. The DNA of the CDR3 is TGTGCCAGCAGCCCATCCTCGGGAAGGGGGAACACTGAAGCTTTCTTT.

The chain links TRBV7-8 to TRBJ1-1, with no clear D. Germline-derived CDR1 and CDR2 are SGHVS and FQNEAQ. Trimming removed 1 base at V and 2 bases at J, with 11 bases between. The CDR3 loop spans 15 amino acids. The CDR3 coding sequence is TGTGCCAGCAGCTTAGAGGTTACAAGCAACACTGAAGCTTTCTTT. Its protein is CASSLEVTSNTEAFF. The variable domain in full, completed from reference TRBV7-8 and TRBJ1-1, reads GAGVSQSPRYKVAKRGQDVALRCDPISGHVSLFWYQQALGQGPEFLTYFQNEAQLDKSGLPSDRFFAERPEGSVSTLKIQRTQQEDSAVYLCASSLEVTSNTEAFFGQGTRLTVV.

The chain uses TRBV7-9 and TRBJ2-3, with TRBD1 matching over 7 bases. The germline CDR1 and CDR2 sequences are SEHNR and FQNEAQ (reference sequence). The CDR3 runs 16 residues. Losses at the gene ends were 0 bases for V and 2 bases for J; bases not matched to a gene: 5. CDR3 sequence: CASSLADQGDTDTQYF. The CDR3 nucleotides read TGTGCCAGCAGCTTAGCGGATCAGGGGGACACAGATACGCAGTATTTT.

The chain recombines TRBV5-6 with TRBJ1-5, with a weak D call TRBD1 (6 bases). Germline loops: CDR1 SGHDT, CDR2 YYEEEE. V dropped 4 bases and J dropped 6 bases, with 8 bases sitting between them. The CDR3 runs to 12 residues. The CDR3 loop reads CASSAGVQPQHF. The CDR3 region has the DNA TGTGCCAGCAGCGCAGGGGTTCAGCCCCAGCATTTT.